This record concerns one T cell receptor beta chain sequence. This sample stems from a study of T cell repertoires and HLA-DP antigens. Overall study: Donors were two male and one female, aged 18-to-29 to 60-to-69.

CD4+ cells expanded for about two weeks were restimulated 24 h with allogeneic-DPB1 HeLa cells. Cells were stimulated with HeLa cells transduced with HLA-DPA1/DPB1, HLA-DM, invariant chain and CD80. Average purity of the negatively selected CD4+ T cells was less than 98%. Amplification used primers for 54 TRBV and 13 TRBJ segments. Survey-resolution sequencing targeted around 58,000 T cell genomes in cultured samples. Assay: immunoSEQ multiplex PCR; the TCRdb copy retains only in-frame clones and omits some. Found here are 1,500 to 2,000 clones, more than 75% of them singletons; the top ten hold around 60%. The TCR sequence derives from a man aged 50-59 years in good health and CMV-seronegative. The sequenced sample consisted of CD137- CD4+ T cells from cultured PBMCs.

The chain's CDR3 is CASSHPGAVKDGYTF. CDR3 nucleotides: TGTGCCAGCTCACACCCGGGGGCCGTTAAGGATGGCTACACCTTC. This chain uses TRBV18 with TRBJ1-2, with D possibly TRBD1 on 6 matching bases. Germline V CDR1 and CDR2: KGHSH, LQKENI. The CDR3 totals 15 residues. The ends were cut back, 4 bases at V and 6 bases at J, with 18 bases in the middle.